These T cell receptor beta chains were read from a single sample in a study of cytomegalovirus exposure and HLA in healthy donors. Sequencing was performed with immunoSEQ multiplex PCR; in TCRdb, only in-frame clones are kept and a portion is missing. The table has 150,000 to 200,000 clones, 75% to 80% seen once. Sequenced sample: PBMCs. The receptors here all came from a man aged 35-49 years in good health and CMV-seropositive. Both conserved end residues are part of each CDR3. Each record gives: CDR3 length, J gene, D gene, clone size, V gene, CDR3 DNA, CDR3 protein. The D gene is left open where the match is weak. Expanded clones get a size class; other rows say once, few or many, or leave the size out.

CDR3 length: 16
J gene: TRBJ2-2
D gene: -
clone size: -
V gene: TRBV7-3
CDR3 DNA: TGTGCCAGCAGCTTAAATCCGGGGGTTGGGACCGGGGAGCTGTTTTTT
CDR3 protein: CASSLNPGVGTGELFF

CDR3 length: 13
J gene: TRBJ2-5
D gene: TRBD1
clone size: once
V gene: TRBV6-6
CDR3 DNA: TGTGCCAGCAGGACACAGGGGAAAGAGACCCAGTACTTC
CDR3 protein: CASRTQGKETQYF

CDR3 length: 13
J gene: TRBJ1-4
D gene: TRBD1
clone size: -
V gene: TRBV2
CDR3 DNA: TGTGCCAGCATCGGGACAGGGGGCCAAAAACTGTTTTTT
CDR3 protein: CASIGTGGQKLFF

CDR3 length: 12
J gene: TRBJ2-3
D gene: -
clone size: few
V gene: TRBV10-3
CDR3 DNA: TGTGCCATCCGGGAGCGGTCAGATACGCAGTATTTT
CDR3 protein: CAIRERSDTQYF

CDR3 length: 16
J gene: TRBJ1-1
D gene: -
clone size: -
V gene: TRBV4-2
CDR3 DNA: TGTGCCAGCAGCCACCCGGATTTGGGGGGAGGCACTGAAGCTTTCTTT
CDR3 protein: CASSHPDLGGGTEAFF

CDR3 length: 13
J gene: TRBJ2-1
D gene: -
clone size: -
V gene: TRBV18
CDR3 DNA: TGTGCCAGCTCCCGGAGCCTCTACAATGAGCAGTTCTTC
CDR3 protein: CASSRSLYNEQFF

CDR3 length: 15
J gene: TRBJ2-1
D gene: TRBD1
clone size: few
V gene: TRBV18
CDR3 DNA: TGTGCCAGCTCAGAACAGGGGGCAACCTACAATGAGCAGTTCTTC
CDR3 protein: CASSEQGATYNEQFF

CDR3 length: 16
J gene: TRBJ2-7
D gene: TRBD2
clone size: -
V gene: TRBV2
CDR3 DNA: TGTGCCAGCAGTCACTTTAGCGGGAGGCACGCCTACGAGCAGTACTTC
CDR3 protein: CASSHFSGRHAYEQYF

CDR3 length: 16
J gene: TRBJ2-5
D gene: TRBD2
clone size: -
V gene: TRBV29-1
CDR3 DNA: TGCAGCGTCTCGAAGGGACTAGTCGGGGGCGGAGAGACCCAGTACTTC
CDR3 protein: CSVSKGLVGGGETQYF

CDR3 length: 16
J gene: TRBJ2-7
D gene: -
clone size: -
V gene: TRBV5-1
CDR3 DNA: TGCGCCAGCAGCTCTGGGAGACAACCGAGCTCCTACGAGCAGTACTTC
CDR3 protein: CASSSGRQPSSYEQYF

CDR3 length: 15
J gene: TRBJ1-1
D gene: -
clone size: -
V gene: TRBV14
CDR3 DNA: TGTGCCAGCAGCCAAGATCTGTTGGCGAACACTGAAGCTTTCTTT
CDR3 protein: CASSQDLLANTEAFF

CDR3 length: 14
J gene: TRBJ2-3
D gene: -
clone size: -
V gene: TRBV30
CDR3 DNA: TGTGCCTGGATACGGGGAGTGGTGACAGATACGCAGTATTTT
CDR3 protein: CAWIRGVVTDTQYF

CDR3 length: 15
J gene: TRBJ2-1
D gene: TRBD2
clone size: once
V gene: TRBV29-1
CDR3 DNA: TGCAGCGTTCTCCCTAGCGGGAAAACAAACAATGAGCAGTTCTTC
CDR3 protein: CSVLPSGKTNNEQFF

CDR3 length: 14
J gene: TRBJ2-3
D gene: -
clone size: -
V gene: TRBV30
CDR3 DNA: TGTGCCTGGGCCGGCGGGATTAGTACAGATACGCAGTATTTT
CDR3 protein: CAWAGGISTDTQYF

CDR3 length: 13
J gene: TRBJ2-1
D gene: -
clone size: -
V gene: TRBV4-2
CDR3 DNA: TGTGCCAGCAGCCCTGTCCTCTACAATGAGCAGTTCTTC
CDR3 protein: CASSPVLYNEQFF

CDR3 length: 17
J gene: TRBJ2-5
D gene: -
clone size: once
V gene: TRBV5-4
CDR3 DNA: TGTGCCAGCAGCTGGGGGCGTGGCGGGCAGGTACAAGAGACCCAGTACTTC
CDR3 protein: CASSWGRGGQVQETQYF

CDR3 length: 15
J gene: TRBJ1-5
D gene: -
clone size: few
V gene: TRBV19
CDR3 DNA: TGTGCCAGTAGTATCGGAGGGATGAGCAATCAGCCCCAGCATTTT
CDR3 protein: CASSIGGMSNQPQHF

CDR3 length: 17
J gene: TRBJ2-7
D gene: TRBD2
clone size: -
V gene: TRBV5-1
CDR3 DNA: TGCGCCAGCAGCTTGGAAGGCTCTAGCGGGTCCTCACTCGAGCAGTACTTC
CDR3 protein: CASSLEGSSGSSLEQYF

CDR3 length: 13
J gene: TRBJ2-7
D gene: -
clone size: -
V gene: TRBV4-1
CDR3 DNA: TGCGCCAGCAGCCGAAACAGGGAGTACGAGCAGTACTTC
CDR3 protein: CASSRNREYEQYF

CDR3 length: 17
J gene: TRBJ2-4
D gene: TRBD2
clone size: -
V gene: TRBV29-1
CDR3 DNA: TGCAGCGTTGCGGGACTAGCGGGATCGCAAGCCAAAAACAGTCAGTACTTC
CDR3 protein: CSVAGLAGSQAKNSQYF

CDR3 length: 13
J gene: TRBJ2-7
D gene: -
clone size: -
V gene: TRBV9
CDR3 DNA: TGTGCCAGCAGCGGACGTAGCTCCTACGAGCAGTACTTC
CDR3 protein: CASSGRSSYEQYF

CDR3 length: 17
J gene: TRBJ1-1
D gene: TRBD1
clone size: -
V gene: TRBV4-1
CDR3 DNA: TGCGCCAGCAGCCGACTATACCGTGGGACAGTGAACACTGAAGCTTTCTTT
CDR3 protein: CASSRLYRGTVNTEAFF

CDR3 length: 13
J gene: TRBJ2-7
D gene: -
clone size: once
V gene: TRBV28
CDR3 DNA: TGTGCCAGCAGTTTAGGTATGGACAGCCTTAGGCGGTTC
CDR3 protein: CASSLGMDSLRRF

CDR3 length: 14
J gene: TRBJ2-7
D gene: TRBD1
clone size: -
V gene: TRBV15
CDR3 DNA: TGTGCCACCAGCCCGCGACAGGGGTTAAACGAGCAGTACTTC
CDR3 protein: CATSPRQGLNEQYF

CDR3 length: 15
J gene: TRBJ1-3
D gene: -
clone size: -
V gene: TRBV18
CDR3 DNA: TGTGCCAGCTCACCACGTCCCGCGGGGGGTGACACCATATATTTT
CDR3 protein: CASSPRPAGGDTIYF

CDR3 length: 17
J gene: TRBJ1-6
D gene: -
clone size: -
V gene: TRBV12-5
CDR3 DNA: TGTGCTAGTGGTTTCCTCTCGACGTTATCGGGGAATTCACCCCTCCACTTT
CDR3 protein: CASGFLSTLSGNSPLHF

CDR3 length: 16
J gene: TRBJ1-2
D gene: TRBD1
clone size: -
V gene: TRBV5-1
CDR3 DNA: TGCGCCAGCAGCTTCGGGGACAGTTCCCTGGACTATGGCTACACCTTC
CDR3 protein: CASSFGDSSLDYGYTF

CDR3 length: 13
J gene: TRBJ2-1
D gene: TRBD1
clone size: few
V gene: TRBV29-1
CDR3 DNA: TGCAGCGTTTGGACAGGTGAGCTCAATGAGCAGTTCTTC
CDR3 protein: CSVWTGELNEQFF

CDR3 length: 19
J gene: TRBJ2-4
D gene: TRBD2
clone size: few
V gene: TRBV11-2
CDR3 DNA: TGTGCCAGCAGCTTAGTTGGTCTAGCGGGAGGGGGGGCCAAAAACATTCAGTACTTC
CDR3 protein: CASSLVGLAGGGAKNIQYF

CDR3 length: 18
J gene: TRBJ2-1
D gene: -
clone size: -
V gene: TRBV5-6
CDR3 DNA: TGTGCCAGCAGCTTCTATCGGGTGGAATTAAACTCCTACAATGAGCAGTTCTTC
CDR3 protein: CASSFYRVELNSYNEQFF

CDR3 length: 14
J gene: TRBJ2-2
D gene: -
clone size: -
V gene: TRBV10-1
CDR3 DNA: TGCGCCAGCAGTGTTCAGGCGAACACCGGGGAGCTGTTTTTT
CDR3 protein: CASSVQANTGELFF

CDR3 length: 17
J gene: TRBJ2-1
D gene: TRBD2
clone size: once
V gene: TRBV5-4
CDR3 DNA: TGTGCCAGCAGCCCACGGACTAGCGGGGGTTCCTACAATGAGCAGTTCTTC
CDR3 protein: CASSPRTSGGSYNEQFF

CDR3 length: 13
J gene: TRBJ1-1
D gene: -
clone size: few
V gene: TRBV5-1
CDR3 DNA: TGCGCCAGCAGCTTGGACGGGGGCACTGAAGCTTTCTTT
CDR3 protein: CASSLDGGTEAFF

CDR3 length: 15
J gene: TRBJ2-5
D gene: TRBD2
clone size: -
V gene: TRBV7-3
CDR3 DNA: TGTGCCAGCAGCTTCCAGGGCGGGAGACAAGAGACCCAGTACTTC
CDR3 protein: CASSFQGGRQETQYF

CDR3 length: 14
J gene: TRBJ2-1
D gene: TRBD2
clone size: -
V gene: TRBV15
CDR3 DNA: TGTGCCACCAGCAGAGATCGAGGACTAGTGGAGCAGTTCTTC
CDR3 protein: CATSRDRGLVEQFF

CDR3 length: 15
J gene: TRBJ2-7
D gene: TRBD1
clone size: once
V gene: TRBV28
CDR3 DNA: TGTGCCAGCAGCCACTCCGGGACAGGGGGCGGCGAGCAGTACTTC
CDR3 protein: CASSHSGTGGGEQYF

CDR3 length: 15
J gene: TRBJ2-7
D gene: TRBD1
clone size: -
V gene: TRBV5-1
CDR3 DNA: TGCGCCAGCAGCCCACAAGGGGACAGGGAACACGAGCAGTACTTC
CDR3 protein: CASSPQGDREHEQYF

CDR3 length: 14
J gene: TRBJ2-3
D gene: -
clone size: -
V gene: TRBV18
CDR3 DNA: TGTGCCAGCTCACCAACTAAGGGGAGGGATACGCAGTATTTT
CDR3 protein: CASSPTKGRDTQYF

CDR3 length: 14
J gene: TRBJ1-2
D gene: -
clone size: -
V gene: TRBV15
CDR3 DNA: TGTGCCACCAGCAGATACCGGGACATCTATGGCTACACCTTC
CDR3 protein: CATSRYRDIYGYTF

CDR3 length: 16
J gene: TRBJ1-1
D gene: -
clone size: -
V gene: TRBV11-3
CDR3 DNA: TGTGCCAGCAGCTTAGGATTAACAGGGATGAACACTGAAGCTTTCTTT
CDR3 protein: CASSLGLTGMNTEAFF

CDR3 length: 14
J gene: TRBJ2-7
D gene: -
clone size: -
V gene: TRBV6-1
CDR3 DNA: TGTGCCAGCAGTGGCGGTAGAGGGTACTACGAGCAGTACTTC
CDR3 protein: CASSGGRGYYEQYF

CDR3 length: 16
J gene: TRBJ2-7
D gene: TRBD2
clone size: -
V gene: TRBV28
CDR3 DNA: TGTGCCAGCAGTCCACACGTAGCGGGTCCCTCCTACGAGCAGTACTTC
CDR3 protein: CASSPHVAGPSYEQYF

CDR3 length: 17
J gene: TRBJ2-1
D gene: -
clone size: few
V gene: TRBV7-9
CDR3 DNA: TGTGCCAGCACCCCCCAGTCAGGGGGGAGCTCCTACAATGAGCAGTTCTTC
CDR3 protein: CASTPQSGGSSYNEQFF

CDR3 length: 16
J gene: TRBJ2-2
D gene: -
clone size: -
V gene: TRBV11-2
CDR3 DNA: TGTGCCAGCAGCTTAGAAGGTCAGCAGGGCACCGGGGAGCTGTTTTTT
CDR3 protein: CASSLEGQQGTGELFF

CDR3 length: 13
J gene: TRBJ2-7
D gene: -
clone size: once
V gene: TRBV7-2
CDR3 DNA: TGTGCCAGCTCTACCCCCTACTCCTACGAGCAGTACTTC
CDR3 protein: CASSTPYSYEQYF

CDR3 length: 15
J gene: TRBJ2-1
D gene: -
clone size: -
V gene: TRBV5-1
CDR3 DNA: TGCGCCAGCAGCTTGGCCCTTGGCCGTTTGGATGAGCAGTTCTTC
CDR3 protein: CASSLALGRLDEQFF

CDR3 length: 15
J gene: TRBJ2-2
D gene: TRBD2
clone size: -
V gene: TRBV11-3
CDR3 DNA: TGTGCCAGCAGCTCGGGACTAGCGGGCCCCGGGGAGCTGTTTTTT
CDR3 protein: CASSSGLAGPGELFF

CDR3 length: 15
J gene: TRBJ2-7
D gene: TRBD2
clone size: few
V gene: TRBV7-2
CDR3 DNA: TGTGCCAGCAGCTTAAATTCTGCGGGAGTCGGCGAGCAGTACTTC
CDR3 protein: CASSLNSAGVGEQYF

CDR3 length: 15
J gene: TRBJ2-2
D gene: TRBD2
clone size: -
V gene: TRBV2
CDR3 DNA: TGTGCCAGCCACTGGCGGGAGGGGAACACCGGGGAGCTGTTTTTT
CDR3 protein: CASHWREGNTGELFF

CDR3 length: 16
J gene: TRBJ2-7
D gene: -
clone size: -
V gene: TRBV18
CDR3 DNA: TGTGCCAGCTCACTACAGGGAACGGGGTCCACCTACGAGCAGTACTTC
CDR3 protein: CASSLQGTGSTYEQYF

CDR3 length: 12
J gene: TRBJ2-7
D gene: -
clone size: once
V gene: TRBV6-5
CDR3 DNA: TGTGCCAGCAGTTTCCAGGGAAACGAGCAGTACTTC
CDR3 protein: CASSFQGNEQYF

CDR3 length: 17
J gene: TRBJ1-4
D gene: TRBD1
clone size: -
V gene: TRBV18
CDR3 DNA: TGTGCCAGCTCACCACGTTCCCGGGACAGAGTTAATGAAAAACTGTTTTTT
CDR3 protein: CASSPRSRDRVNEKLFF

CDR3 length: 14
J gene: TRBJ2-7
D gene: TRBD2
clone size: -
V gene: TRBV7-2
CDR3 DNA: TGTGCCAGCAGTCGGGAGGCCTACTCCTACGAGCAGTACTTC
CDR3 protein: CASSREAYSYEQYF

CDR3 length: 15
J gene: TRBJ2-1
D gene: TRBD2
clone size: -
V gene: TRBV27
CDR3 DNA: TGTGCCGGCAGTTCCGGGACTAGCGATGTCAATGAGCAGTTCTTC
CDR3 protein: CAGSSGTSDVNEQFF

CDR3 length: 13
J gene: TRBJ1-2
D gene: -
clone size: few
V gene: TRBV30
CDR3 DNA: TGTGCCTGGAGTGTTGGGCCTAATTATGGCTACACCTTC
CDR3 protein: CAWSVGPNYGYTF

CDR3 length: 14
J gene: TRBJ2-5
D gene: -
clone size: -
V gene: TRBV5-1
CDR3 DNA: TGCGCCAGCAGCCTCGGAGGCCTCCAAGAGACCCAGTACTTC
CDR3 protein: CASSLGGLQETQYF